The present T cell receptor beta chain was sequenced within a study of shared clonotypes between healthy human individuals. Data came from immunoSEQ multiplex PCR; TCRdb stores just in-frame clones and leaves some out. There are 2 million to 2.5 million clones in the sample; around 93% occur only once, and approximately 0.41% lies in the top ten. Study-level findings and limits: Rarefaction gave evidence that sorted-subset sequencing remained incomplete despite large depth.

About this clone itself: The antigen is unknown.

Trimming cost V 2 bases and J 2 bases, with 12 bases left between them. Germline assignment: CDR1 SGHAT and CDR2 FQNNGV. The CDR3 is 15 amino acids. The V gene is TRBV11-2, the J gene TRBJ1-2; possible D gene TRBD1, 5 bases. The receptor was derived from a man younger than 30 in good health. Some clones in this sample may be carry-over from other donors' samples. Sequencing used naive CD4+ T cells from PBMCs. Subset meaning: CD45RA+ positively selected. The CDR3 region is CASSLRPEGNYGYTF. Here the CDR3 DNA reads TGTGCCAGCAGCTTAAGGCCAGAGGGGAACTATGGCTACACCTTC.